Below are 15 T cell receptor beta chains sequenced from a single sample in a study of radiotherapy plus CTLA-4 blockade in lung cancer (dated by TCRdb to the late 2010s). The library came from the immunoSEQ multiplex PCR assay. Entries here come from immuneACCESS through TCRdb and include only in-frame sequences with V and J called. Some clones fail to appear in such tables; in the studies checked, an unresolved V gene covers under half of the shortfall, and the cause of the remainder is unknown. Here the sample has around 82,000 clones; about four fifths occur a single time. About 0.79% of the sample is in the top ten clones. Sequences were derived from peripheral blood, sampled from a patient treated with radiotherapy plus ipilimumab. The receptors were gathered from a human donor with non-small cell lung cancer who had stable disease on radiotherapy plus ipilimumab.

In DNA form, the CDR3 reads TGTGCCAGCAGCTTGGGGACTAGTAGAGGCGGGGGGTTCTTC. Translated: CASSLGTSRGGGFF. The chain joins TRBV7-2 to TRBJ2-1, with 8 bases identical to TRBD2. Germline V gene sequence: CDR1 SGHTA, CDR2 FQGNSA. This CDR3 contains 14 residues. The V gene end was trimmed by 3 bases and the J gene end by 15 bases; junction bases not matched to a gene: 13. The complete variable domain, with remaining parts taken from reference TRBV7-2 and TRBJ2-1, reads GAGVSQSPSNKVTEKGKDVELRCDPISGHTALYWYRQSLGQGLEFLIYFQGNSAPDKSGLPSDRFSAERTGGSVSTLTIQRTQQEDSAVYLCASSLGTSRGGGFFGPGTRLTVL.

This clone was seen a single time. The V call is TRBV6-1, the J call TRBJ1-5, with D perhaps matching TRBD1 (6 bases). This CDR3 has 14 amino acids. CDR1 MNHNS and CDR2 SASEGT come from the germline V gene. V dropped 6 bases and J dropped 6 bases, with 15 bases sitting between them. CDR3 residues: CASREGGRGQPQHF. The CDR3 region has the DNA TGTGCCAGCAGGGAGGGGGGGCGCGGTCAGCCCCAGCATTTT.

The J gene is TRBJ1-2, the V gene TRBV7-2; no definite D call. V lost 1 base and J 4 bases, leaving 10 bases between the germline ends. Germline assignment: CDR1 SGHTA and CDR2 FQGNSA. The CDR3 totals 14 residues. In DNA form, the CDR3 reads TGTGCCAGCAGCTTAGATGGGAGCTCCTATGGCTACACCTTC. Protein: CASSLDGSSYGYTF.

The J gene is TRBJ1-2, the V gene TRBV18; D gene uncertain. Germline CDR1 reads KGHSH; CDR2 reads LQKENI. This CDR3 comprises 15 residues. Trimming removed 1 base from V and 8 bases from J, with 17 bases in between. The CDR3 region has the DNA TGTGCCAGCTCACCACTTGAGTTGGGGATAGGAGGCTACACCTTC. Protein product: CASSPLELGIGGYTF.

The chain joins TRBV19 to TRBJ1-2; D is possibly TRBD1 (6 bases). Trimming shortened V by 6 bases and J by 4 bases, and 9 bases separated the two germline ends. There are 12 residues in the CDR3. CDR1 is LNHDA, CDR2 SQIVND, per germline (reference sequence). CDR3 residues: CASSGQFYGYTF. The CDR3 DNA reads as TGTGCCAGTAGCGGACAGTTCTATGGCTACACCTTC.

The V call is TRBV5-1, the J call TRBJ1-1; 12 positions agree with TRBD1. Germline assignment: CDR1 SGHRS and CDR2 YFSETQ. The J segment lost 8 bases and the V segment lost 5 bases, leaving 7 bases of the junction unmatched. This CDR3 contains 14 residues. CDR3 coding DNA: TGCGCCAGCAGATCCGGGACAGGGGGCCAAGAAGCTTTCTTT. Amino acids: CASRSGTGGQEAFF.

The chain combines TRBV7-2 with TRBJ1-2; D is ambiguous. Germline V gives CDR1 SGHTA, CDR2 FQGNSA. V lost 5 bases and J 8 bases, leaving 9 bases between the germline ends. This CDR3 has 11 residues. The DNA of the CDR3 is TGTGCCAGCAGCCCGAGTCGGGGCTACACCTTC. It specifies CASSPSRGYTF.

Notes on this clone: Other nucleotide sequences in the sample specify the same CDR3. J is TRBJ1-1 and V is TRBV7-9, with D tentatively TRBD1 (6 bases). The V end was cut by 3 bases, the J end by 2 bases, with 16 bases between. Germline loops: CDR1 SEHNR, CDR2 FQNEAQ (reference sequence). This CDR3 contains 16 residues. CDR3 in DNA: TGTGCCAGCAGCTTGTCGGGGGCCTCCTCAAACACTGAAGCTTTCTTT. Its protein is CASSLSGASSNTEAFF.

The chain combines TRBV28 with TRBJ2-6, with a weak D call TRBD1 (5 bases). The CDR3 covers 15 residues. Trimming cost V 4 bases and J 0 bases, with 7 bases left between them. Germline V gives CDR1 MDHEN, CDR2 SYDVKM. The CDR3, as DNA: TGTGCCAGCAGTTCAACAGGCTCTGGGGCCAACGTCCTGACTTTC. Amino acid sequence: CASSSTGSGANVLTF.

The chain employs TRBV20-1 and TRBJ2-1; unclear D gene. Deletions cut 5 bases from V and 1 base from J, with 3 bases between. CDR3 size: 11 residues. Looked up from germline, CDR1 is DFQATT and CDR2 is SNEGSKA (reference sequence). DNA of the CDR3: TGCAGTGCTTGGTCCTACAATGAGCAGTTCTTC. It yields the protein CSAWSYNEQFF.

The V gene is TRBV5-4, the J gene TRBJ1-2; a weak D match, TRBD1 (5 bases). The length of the CDR3 is 15 residues. With 0 bases removed from V and 2 bases from J, the gap between germline ends came to 11 bases. The V gene's germline CDR1 is SGHNT and CDR2 YYREEE (reference sequence). This CDR3 is CASSLGGAPNYGYTF. The CDR3 coding sequence is TGTGCCAGCAGCTTGGGCGGGGCCCCCAACTATGGCTACACCTTC.

This chain links TRBV4-2 with TRBJ1-5; the D gene is possibly TRBD1 (5 bases). The germline V gene has CDR1 LGHNA and CDR2 YNFKEQ. This CDR3 is 16 amino acids long. V gave up 0 bases and J gave up 1 base, with 10 bases separating them. The CDR3 protein is CASSQDWGASNQPQHF. The CDR3 bases are TGTGCCAGCAGCCAAGACTGGGGCGCGAGCAATCAGCCCCAGCATTTT.

This rearrangement joins TRBV7-6 to TRBJ2-7, with TRBD1 as a possible D gene (5 bases). The V gene lost 2 bases and the J gene lost 3 bases, with 11 bases spanning the gap. Germline-derived CDR1 and CDR2 are SGHVS and FNYEAQ. The CDR3 extends over 14 amino acids. CDR3 protein: CASSLSGRVYEQYF. For the CDR3, the DNA is TGTGCCAGCAGCTTATCCGGCAGGGTCTACGAGCAGTACTTC. Variable domain in full (rest from reference TRBV7-6 and TRBJ2-7): GAGVSQSPRYKVTKRGQDVALRCDPISGHVSLYWYRQALGQGPEFLTYFNYEAQQDKSGLPNDRFSAERPEGSISTLTIQRTEQRDSAMYRCASSLSGRVYEQYFGPGTRLTVT.

V and J are TRBV27 and TRBJ2-7; D may correspond to TRBD1 or TRBD2 (5 bases each). V lost 4 bases and J lost 2, with 12 bases in between. CDR3 length: 14 amino acids. CDR1 is MNHEY, CDR2 SMNVEV, per germline (reference sequence). The CDR3 nucleotides are TGTGCCAGCAGTTCCTCAGGGACCACCTACGAGCAGTACTTC. Its protein product is CASSSSGTTYEQYF.

The V and J genes are TRBV7-9 and TRBJ1-4; perhaps TRBD1 as D (6 bases). V was cut by 5 bases and J by 6 bases, with 10 bases left in between. Germline V gene sequence: CDR1 SEHNR, CDR2 FQNEAQ (reference sequence). The CDR3 is made up of 13 amino acids. The CDR3 nucleotides read TGTGCCAGCAGCAAGGACAGTGATGAAAAACTGTTTTTT. Encoded protein: CASSKDSDEKLFF.